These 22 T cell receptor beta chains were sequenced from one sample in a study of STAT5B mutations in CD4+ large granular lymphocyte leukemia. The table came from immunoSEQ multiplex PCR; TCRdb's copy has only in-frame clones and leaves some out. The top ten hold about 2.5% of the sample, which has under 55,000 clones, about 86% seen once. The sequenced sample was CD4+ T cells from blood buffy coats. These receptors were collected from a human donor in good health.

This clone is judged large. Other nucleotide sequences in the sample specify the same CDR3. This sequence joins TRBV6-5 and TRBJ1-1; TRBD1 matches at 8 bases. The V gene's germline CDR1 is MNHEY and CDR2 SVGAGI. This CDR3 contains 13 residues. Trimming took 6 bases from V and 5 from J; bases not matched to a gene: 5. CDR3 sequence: CASRRQGATEAFF. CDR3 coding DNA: TGTGCCAGCAGACGTCAGGGGGCGACTGAAGCTTTCTTT.

The CDR3 here is CASSSPRGTGGRSSYEQYF. In DNA, the CDR3 is TGTGCCAGCAGCTCCCCCCGTGGGACAGGAGGTCGGAGCTCCTACGAGCAGTACTTC. The chain has TRBV5-5 and TRBJ2-7, with 8 bases lining up with TRBD1. Germline V gene lookup returns CDR1 SGHKS and CDR2 YYEKEE (reference sequence). This CDR3 is built from 19 residues. J lost 0 bases, V lost 3 bases, and 17 bases had no gene match.

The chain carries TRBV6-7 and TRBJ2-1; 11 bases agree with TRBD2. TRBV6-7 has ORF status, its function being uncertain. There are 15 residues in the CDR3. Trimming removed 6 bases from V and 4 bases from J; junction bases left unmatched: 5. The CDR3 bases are TGTGCCAGCAGCTATACTAGCGGGAGTTACAATGAGCAGTTCTTC. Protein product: CASSYTSGSYNEQFF.

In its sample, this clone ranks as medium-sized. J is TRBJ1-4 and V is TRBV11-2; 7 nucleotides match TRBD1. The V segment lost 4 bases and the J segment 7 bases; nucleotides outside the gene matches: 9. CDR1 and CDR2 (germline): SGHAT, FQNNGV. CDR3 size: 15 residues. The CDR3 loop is CASSSNRGRSEKLFF. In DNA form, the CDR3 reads TGTGCCAGCAGCTCCAACAGGGGTCGGAGTGAAAAACTGTTTTTT. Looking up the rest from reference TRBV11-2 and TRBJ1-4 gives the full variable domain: EAGVAQSPRYKIIEKRQSVAFWCNPISGHATLYWYQQILGQGPKLLIQFQNNGVVDDSQLPKDRFSAERLKGVDSTLKIQPAKLEDSAVYLCASSSNRGRSEKLFFGSGTQLSVL.

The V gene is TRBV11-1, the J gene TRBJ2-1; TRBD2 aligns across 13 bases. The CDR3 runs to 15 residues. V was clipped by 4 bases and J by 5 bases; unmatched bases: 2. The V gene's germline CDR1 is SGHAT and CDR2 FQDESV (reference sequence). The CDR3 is CASSSLAGGDNEQFF. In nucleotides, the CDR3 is TGTGCCAGCAGCTCACTAGCGGGGGGGGACAATGAGCAGTTCTTC.

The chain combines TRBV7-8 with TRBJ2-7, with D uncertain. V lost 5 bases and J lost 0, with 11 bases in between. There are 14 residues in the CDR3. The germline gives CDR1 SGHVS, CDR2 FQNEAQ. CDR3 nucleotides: TGTGCCAGCAGCCTGCTGATGGCCTCCTACGAGCAGTACTTC. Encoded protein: CASSLLMASYEQYF. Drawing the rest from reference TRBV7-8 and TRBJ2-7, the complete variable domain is GAGVSQSPRYKVAKRGQDVALRCDPISGHVSLFWYQQALGQGPEFLTYFQNEAQLDKSGLPSDRFFAERPEGSVSTLKIQRTQQEDSAVYLCASSLLMASYEQYFGPGTRLTVT.

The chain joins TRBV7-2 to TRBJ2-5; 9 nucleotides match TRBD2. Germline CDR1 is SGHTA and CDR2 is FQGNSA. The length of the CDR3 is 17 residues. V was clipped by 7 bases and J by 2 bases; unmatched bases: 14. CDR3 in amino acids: CASKGREGGLRQETQYF. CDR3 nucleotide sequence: TGTGCCAGCAAGGGGCGGGAGGGAGGGCTAAGACAAGAGACCCAGTACTTC. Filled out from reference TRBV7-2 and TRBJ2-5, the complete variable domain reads GAGVSQSPSNKVTEKGKDVELRCDPISGHTALYWYRQSLGQGLEFLIYFQGNSAPDKSGLPSDRFSAERTGGSVSTLTIQRTQQEDSAVYLCASKGREGGLRQETQYFGPGTRLLVL.

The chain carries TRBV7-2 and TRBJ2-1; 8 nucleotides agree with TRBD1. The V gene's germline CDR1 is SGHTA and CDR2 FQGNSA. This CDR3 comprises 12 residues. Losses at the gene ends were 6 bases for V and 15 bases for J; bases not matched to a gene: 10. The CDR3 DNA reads TGTGCCAGCAGTCCAGGGGGCCCAGGCAGGTTCTTC. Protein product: CASSPGGPGRFF.

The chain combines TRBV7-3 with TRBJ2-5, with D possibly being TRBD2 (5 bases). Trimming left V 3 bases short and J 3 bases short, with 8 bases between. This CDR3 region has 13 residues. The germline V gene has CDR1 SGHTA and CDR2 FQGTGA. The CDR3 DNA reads TGTGCCAGCAGCTTTAGCGCAAAAGAGACCCAGTACTTC. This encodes CASSFSAKETQYF.

The CDR3 region is CAWSGGNTIYF. CDR3 in DNA: TGTGCCTGGAGCGGGGGAAACACCATATATTTT. V gene TRBV30 combines with J gene TRBJ1-3; D not resolved. Germline values: CDR1 GTSNPN, CDR2 SVGIG (reference sequence). The CDR3 has 11 residues. Trimming left V 3 bases short and J 4 bases short, with 4 bases between. The complete variable domain, with remaining parts taken from reference TRBV30 and TRBJ1-3, reads SQTIHQWPATLVQPVGSPLSLECTVEGTSNPNLYWYRQAAGRGLQLLFYSVGIGQISSEVPQNLSASRPQDRQFILSSKKLLLSDSGFYLCAWSGGNTIYFGEGSWLTVV.

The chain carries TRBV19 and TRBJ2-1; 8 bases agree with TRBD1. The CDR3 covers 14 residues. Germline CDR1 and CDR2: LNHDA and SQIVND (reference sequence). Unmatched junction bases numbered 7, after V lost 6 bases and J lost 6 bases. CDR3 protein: CASRTGALGNEQFF. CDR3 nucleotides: TGTGCCAGTAGGACAGGGGCCCTCGGCAATGAGCAGTTCTTC.

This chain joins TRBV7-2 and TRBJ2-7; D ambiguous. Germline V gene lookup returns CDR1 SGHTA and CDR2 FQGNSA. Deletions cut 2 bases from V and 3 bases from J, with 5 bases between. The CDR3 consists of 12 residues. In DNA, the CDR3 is TGTGCCAGCAGCTTAAACATCTACGAGCAGTACTTC. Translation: CASSLNIYEQYF.

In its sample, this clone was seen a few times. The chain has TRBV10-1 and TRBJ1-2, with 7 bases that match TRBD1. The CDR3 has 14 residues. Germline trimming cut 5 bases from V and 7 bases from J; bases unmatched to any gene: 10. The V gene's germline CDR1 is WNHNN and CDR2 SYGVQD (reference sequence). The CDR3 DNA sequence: TGCGCCAGCAGTTTTGACAGGACAGGTCGTGGCTACACCTTC. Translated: CASSFDRTGRGYTF.

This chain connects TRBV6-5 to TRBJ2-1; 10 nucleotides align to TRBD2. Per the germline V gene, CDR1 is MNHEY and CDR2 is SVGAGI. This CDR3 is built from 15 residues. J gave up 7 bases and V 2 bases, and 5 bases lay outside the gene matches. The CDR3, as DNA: TGTGCCAGCAGTTACCTGAGCGGGAGGGGGAATGAGCAGTTCTTC. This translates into CASSYLSGRGNEQFF.

CDR3 amino acids: CASSPRLAGRGTGELFF. CDR3 sequence (DNA): TGTGCCAGCTCACCAAGGCTAGCGGGACGCGGCACCGGGGAGCTGTTTTTT. The chain recombines TRBV18 with TRBJ2-2; 9 nucleotides match TRBD2. Trimming cost V 2 bases and J 4 bases; bases outside gene matches: 8. Germline lookup yields CDR1 KGHSH and CDR2 LQKENI. The CDR3 runs 17 residues.

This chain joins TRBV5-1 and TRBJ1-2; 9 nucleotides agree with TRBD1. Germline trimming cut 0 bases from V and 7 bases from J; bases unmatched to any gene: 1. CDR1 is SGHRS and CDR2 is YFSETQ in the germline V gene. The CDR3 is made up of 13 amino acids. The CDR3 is CASSLADRGGYTF. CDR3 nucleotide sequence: TGCGCCAGCAGCTTGGCGGACAGGGGTGGCTACACCTTC.

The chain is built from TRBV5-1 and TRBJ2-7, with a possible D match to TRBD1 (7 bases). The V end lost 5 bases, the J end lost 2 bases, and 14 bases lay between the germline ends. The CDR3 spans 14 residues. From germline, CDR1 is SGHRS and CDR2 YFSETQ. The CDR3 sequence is CASSPGGSPYEQYF. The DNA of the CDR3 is TGCGCCAGCAGTCCAGGGGGGTCCCCCTACGAGCAGTACTTC.

The CDR3 sequence is CASKPTSAEETQYF. CDR3 in DNA: TGTGCCAGTAAACCGACTAGCGCAGAAGAGACCCAGTACTTC. The V call is TRBV19, the J call TRBJ2-5, with TRBD2 matching 8 bases. V shed 7 bases and J 3 bases; nucleotides not matched to a gene: 7. The germline V gene has CDR1 LNHDA and CDR2 SQIVND (reference sequence). The CDR3 extends over 14 amino acids.

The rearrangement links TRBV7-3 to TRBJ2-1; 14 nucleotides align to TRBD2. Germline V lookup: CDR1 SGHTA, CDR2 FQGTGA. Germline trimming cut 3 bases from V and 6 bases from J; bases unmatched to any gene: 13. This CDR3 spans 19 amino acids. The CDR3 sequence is CASSFGGTSGRGHVNEQFF. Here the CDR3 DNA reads TGTGCCAGCAGCTTTGGGGGGACTAGCGGGAGAGGTCATGTCAATGAGCAGTTCTTC.

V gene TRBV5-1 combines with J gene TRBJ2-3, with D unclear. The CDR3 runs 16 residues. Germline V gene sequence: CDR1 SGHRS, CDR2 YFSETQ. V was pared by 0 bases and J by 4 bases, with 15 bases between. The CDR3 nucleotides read TGCGCCAGCAGCTTGGGACTCCTCCCAGGCCCAGATACGCAGTATTTT. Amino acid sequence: CASSLGLLPGPDTQYF.

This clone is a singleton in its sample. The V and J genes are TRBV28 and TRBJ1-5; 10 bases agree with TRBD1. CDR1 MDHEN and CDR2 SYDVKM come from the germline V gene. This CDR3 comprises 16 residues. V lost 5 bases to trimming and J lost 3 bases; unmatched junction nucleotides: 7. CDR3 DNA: TGTGCCAGCAGTCCGAGGGACAGGGGCCACAATCAGCCCCAGCATTTT. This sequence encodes CASSPRDRGHNQPQHF.

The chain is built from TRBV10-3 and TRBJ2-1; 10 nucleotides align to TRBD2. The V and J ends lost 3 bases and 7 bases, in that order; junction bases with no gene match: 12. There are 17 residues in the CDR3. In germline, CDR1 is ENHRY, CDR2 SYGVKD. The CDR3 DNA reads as TGTGCCATCAGTGATTCGTCTAGCGGGAGTATAGGGAATGAGCAGTTCTTC. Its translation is CAISDSSSGSIGNEQFF.